This T cell receptor (beta chain) was obtained from a study of blood T cell repertoires in COVID-19. Sequencing used immunoSEQ multiplex PCR; TCRdb keeps in-frame clones, though not all of them. This repertoire shows about 300,000 clones, about 87% found once; its top ten account for 1% to 1.5%. The CDR3 covers 16 residues. With 5 bases clipped from V and 6 bases from J, the junction kept 14 bases outside the gene matches. The TCR comes from a man in his 70s with acute or convalescent COVID-19. The chain carries TRBV5-7 and TRBJ1-2; 9 bases are a match to TRBD1. TRBV5-7 is an open reading frame, and its role is uncertain. Sequencing used peripheral blood. The CDR3, as DNA: TGTGCCAGCAGACCCAACAGGGGGCGCGAGCCTAATGGCTACACCTTC. Translated, it gives CASRPNRGREPNGYTF.